Listed below are T cell receptor beta chains from one sample, sequenced in a study of cytomegalovirus exposure and HLA in healthy donors. The assay was immunoSEQ multiplex PCR, and TCRdb's table has in-frame clones only and misses some. The profile shows 100,000 or so clones, about 80% of them singletons. Sequencing input: PBMCs. The receptors stem from a man in his forties in good health and CMV-seropositive. Each CDR3 is given with its conserved first and last residue. The D gene is left open where the match is weak. Clone size appears in some rows only: once, few, many, or a class for an expanded clone.

V	J	D	size	DNA	CDR3
TRBV30	TRBJ1-6	TRBD1	-	TGTGCCTGGAGGTCGTCCGGACAGGGGAATTCACCCCTCCACTTT	CAWRSSGQGNSPLHF
TRBV7-3	TRBJ2-2	TRBD1	-	TGTGCCAGCACCGTTGACAGGGGGCACACCGGGGAGCTGTTTTTT	CASTVDRGHTGELFF
TRBV6-6	TRBJ2-5	TRBD1	few	TGTGCCAGCAGTTACCGACAGGGCCAAGAGACCCAGTACTTC	CASSYRQGQETQYF
TRBV28	TRBJ1-1	-	-	TGTGCCAGCAGTACATTTATGAACACTGAAGCTTTCTTT	CASSTFMNTEAFF
TRBV9	TRBJ2-3	-	-	TGTGCCAGCAGCGTAGGGGGCGGCGACACAGATACGCAGTATTTT	CASSVGGGDTDTQYF
TRBV4-1	TRBJ2-7	TRBD1	-	TGCGCCAGCAGCCAAGAAATATATTACGGGGACAGTTACTACGAGCAGTACTTC	CASSQEIYYGDSYYEQYF
TRBV27	TRBJ2-2	TRBD2	-	TGTGCCACCGGACTAGCGGGGAACACCGGGGAGCTGTTTTTT	CATGLAGNTGELFF
TRBV2	TRBJ2-7	-	-	TGTGCCACCAAGGAGCGGGCCCCCTACGAGCAGTACTTC	CATKERAPYEQYF
TRBV2	TRBJ2-2	TRBD1	-	TGTGCCAGCAGTGTGACAGGGCACCACAGCACGAACACCGGGGAGCTGTTTTTT	CASSVTGHHSTNTGELFF
TRBV27	TRBJ2-7	-	-	TGTGCCAGCAGTTTGATACAGGGAGCGCGCGAGCAGTACTTC	CASSLIQGAREQYF
TRBV7-2	TRBJ1-6	TRBD1	once	TGTGCCAGCAGCTGGGACAGGGAAAGTCCCCTCCACTTT	CASSWDRESPLHF
TRBV2	TRBJ2-5	-	-	TGTGCCAGCAGTGAGTACCCTCGGCAGGGGAAGAAGACCCAGTACTTC	CASSEYPRQGKKTQYF
TRBV5-1	TRBJ1-1	-	-	TGCGCCAGCAGCCCCCTCGGAGGGAACACTGAAGCTTTCTTT	CASSPLGGNTEAFF
TRBV7-2	TRBJ2-3	-	few	TGTGCCAGCAGCGAAGGGGGGGACCCGAGTGTCAATACGCAGTATTTT	CASSEGGDPSVNTQYF
TRBV16	TRBJ2-7	-	-	TGTGCCAGCAGCCAAGGATCCGGGAGTCTCTACGAGCAGTACTTC	CASSQGSGSLYEQYF
TRBV29-1	TRBJ1-2	TRBD1	few	TGCAGCGCAATCGGACAGGGAGATTGGTATGGCTACACCTTC	CSAIGQGDWYGYTF
TRBV9	TRBJ2-3	-	-	TGTGCCAGCAGCGTAAGACAGGACACAGATACGCAGTATTTT	CASSVRQDTDTQYF
TRBV7-2	TRBJ2-2	-	-	TGTGCCAGCAGCGCCTCGCGCACCGGGGAGCTGTTTTTT	CASSASRTGELFF
TRBV2	TRBJ2-3	-	once	TGTGCCAGCAGTGAATCAGGCAGCACAGATACGCAGTATTTT	CASSESGSTDTQYF
TRBV7-3	TRBJ2-7	-	few	TGTGCCAGCAGCTTAGGGACCTATTGGGACTACGAGCAGTACTTC	CASSLGTYWDYEQYF
TRBV6-5	TRBJ1-2	-	-	TGTGCCAGCAGTTACTCGACGGCAGGCTATGGCTACACCTTC	CASSYSTAGYGYTF
TRBV15	TRBJ1-2	-	-	TGTGCCACCAGTAACGTGGGAGTCTATGGCTACACCTTC	CATSNVGVYGYTF
TRBV7-9	TRBJ1-1	TRBD1	-	TGTGCCAGCAGCTCGACAGGGGTCACTGAAGCTTTCTTT	CASSSTGVTEAFF
TRBV6-1	TRBJ2-1	-	-	TGTGCCAGCAGTGGTGGGGCTCGACCTCATGAGCAGTTCTTC	CASSGGARPHEQFF
TRBV28	TRBJ1-2	-	-	TGTGCCAGCAGTCCGCGGACAGCCTATGGCTACACCTTC	CASSPRTAYGYTF
TRBV6-6	TRBJ2-3	TRBD2	-	TGTGCCAGCTGGAAAGCGGGAGAAAGGACAGATACGCAGTATTTT	CASWKAGERTDTQYF
TRBV7-2	TRBJ2-1	-	-	TGTGCCAGCAGCTTCAGGGTTACACAATACAATGAGCAGTTCTTC	CASSFRVTQYNEQFF
TRBV10-3	TRBJ2-1	TRBD2	-	TGTGCCATCAGCTTGACTAGCGGGAGGGCCCGGAATGAGCAGTTCTTC	CAISLTSGRARNEQFF
TRBV18	TRBJ2-7	-	once	TGTGCCAGCTCACCAGATATAGAAGGGGTTGAGCAGTACTTC	CASSPDIEGVEQYF
TRBV7-9	TRBJ1-2	-	-	TGTGCCAGCAGCTTAGACACAAACAGGGATGGCTACACCTTC	CASSLDTNRDGYTF
TRBV27	TRBJ1-6	TRBD1	-	TGTGCCAGCAGTTCCGGACAGGGAAGCTATAATTCACCCCTCCACTTT	CASSSGQGSYNSPLHF
TRBV5-6	TRBJ2-2	-	-	TGTGCCAGCAGCTTGACGGGGGTCACCGGGGAGCTGTTTTTT	CASSLTGVTGELFF
TRBV6-6	TRBJ2-1	-	once	TGTGCCAGCAGTTCCTTCTCCTGGGGCGATGAGCAGTTCTTC	CASSSFSWGDEQFF
TRBV6-5	TRBJ2-1	TRBD1	few	TGTGCCAGCACCTCCGGGACAGGAGGCAATGAGCAGTTCTTC	CASTSGTGGNEQFF
TRBV27	TRBJ1-1	-	-	TGTGCCAGCAGTTTAGGTGAGGGCTTCAGGACTGAAGCTTTCTTT	CASSLGEGFRTEAFF
TRBV7-2	TRBJ2-5	-	-	TGTGCCAGCAGCTTAAGCGCTAGCAAAGAGACCCAGTACTTC	CASSLSASKETQYF
TRBV19	TRBJ2-5	TRBD2	-	TGTGCCAGTAGTAAAGGGACTAGCGGGGAAGAGACCCAGTACTTC	CASSKGTSGEETQYF
TRBV6-5	TRBJ2-5	-	once	TGTGCCAGCAGAACTGGCTATGGGAGGCAAGAGACCCAGTACTTC	CASRTGYGRQETQYF
TRBV7-2	TRBJ1-3	-	-	TGTGCCAGCAGCCAATCCGGGGGCTCTGGAAACACCATATATTTT	CASSQSGGSGNTIYF
TRBV25-1	TRBJ1-2	TRBD1	-	TGTGCCAGCAGTGGTGTGGACAGGGACTATAACTATGGCTACACCTTC	CASSGVDRDYNYGYTF
TRBV9	TRBJ2-7	-	-	TGTGCCAGCAGCGTGACAGAATCCTACGAGCAGTACTTC	CASSVTESYEQYF